This TCR beta chain came from a study of cytomegalovirus exposure and HLA in healthy donors. Study-level results: More than 15,000 TCR beta sequences were associated with HLA alleles at 0.05 false discovery rate in a later analysis.

The V and J ends lost 0 bases and 1 base respectively, with 11 bases between them. CDR3 length: 16 amino acids. Primers: 60 Vbeta forward and 13 Jbeta reverse. Measured with immunoSEQ multiplex PCR; TCRdb has only the in-frame clones, and not every one. The sample yields about 140,000 clones, of which the top ten take up under 3.5%. As concerns this clone: Its antigen is not identified.

The sequencing input was PBMCs. This chain joins TRBV23-1 and TRBJ2-3; the D gene is possibly TRBD2 (6 bases). TRBV23-1 is sorted into the ORF group, with uncertain function. The TCR comes from a man aged 35 to 55 in good health and CMV-seronegative. The CDR3 loop is CASSQSEGIRTDTQYF. CDR3 DNA: TGCGCCAGCAGTCAATCGGAGGGGATACGCACAGATACGCAGTATTTT.